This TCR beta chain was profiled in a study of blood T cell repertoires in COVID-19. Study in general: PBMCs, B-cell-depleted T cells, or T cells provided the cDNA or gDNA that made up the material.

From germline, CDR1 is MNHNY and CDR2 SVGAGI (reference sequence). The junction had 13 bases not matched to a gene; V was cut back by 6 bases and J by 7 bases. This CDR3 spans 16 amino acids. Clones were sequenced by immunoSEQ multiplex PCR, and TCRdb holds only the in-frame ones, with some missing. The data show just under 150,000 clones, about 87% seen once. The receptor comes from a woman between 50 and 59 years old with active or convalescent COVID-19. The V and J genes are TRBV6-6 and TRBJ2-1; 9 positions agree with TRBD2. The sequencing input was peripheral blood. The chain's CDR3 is CASSPPAGGPSNEQFF. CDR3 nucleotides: TGTGCCAGCAGCCCACCTGCGGGGGGGCCTTCGAATGAGCAGTTCTTC.